The 7 T cell receptor beta chains given below trace back to one sample, sequenced in a study of T cell responses to AZD1222 COVID-19 vaccine. Libraries were prepared by immunoSEQ multiplex PCR; TCRdb keeps only in-frame clonotypes and omits some of them. The sample contains 120,000 to 150,000 clones, around 83% of which appear only once. The sequences come from peripheral blood, collected on day 0 of MenACWY control vaccination. These receptors were collected from an adult in good health.

This chain's CDR3 is CASRPTGGSYEQYV. CDR3 coding DNA: TGTGCCAGCAGACCGACAGGGGGTTCCTACGAGCAGTACGTC. The chain has TRBV28 and TRBJ2-7; 9 bases are a match to TRBD1. The trim removed 6 bases at V and 1 base at J, leaving 4 bases unmatched. The germline V gene encodes CDR1 MDHEN and CDR2 SYDVKM. The CDR3 runs to 14 residues.

V usage is TRBV6-1 and J usage is TRBJ2-3, with D maybe TRBD1 (5 bases). CDR1 and CDR2 from the germline V gene are MNHNS and SASEGT. The CDR3 runs 15 residues. V was pared by 0 bases and J by 1 base, with 8 bases between. CDR3 sequence: CASSEAGPGTDTQYF. CDR3 in DNA: TGTGCCAGCAGTGAAGCGGGGCCTGGCACAGATACGCAGTATTTT.

This rearrangement joins TRBV5-1 to TRBJ2-3; TRBD1 is a possible D gene (5 bases). CDR1 is SGHRS, CDR2 YFSETQ, per germline. This CDR3 spans 13 amino acids. Trimming removed 0 bases from V and 7 bases from J, with 9 bases in between. Written as DNA, the CDR3 is TGCGCCAGCAGCTTGGCAGGGCTCAATACGCAGTATTTT. Protein sequence: CASSLAGLNTQYF.

This clone was observed once. The chain joins TRBV4-2 to TRBJ2-2; 12 nucleotides agree with TRBD2. The V gene's germline CDR1 is LGHNA and CDR2 YNFKEQ. The J segment lost 0 bases and the V segment lost 0 bases, leaving 5 bases of the junction unmatched. This CDR3 has 19 residues. CDR3 coding DNA: TGTGCCAGCAGCCAAGAGCAACTAGCGGGGGGTACGAACACCGGGGAGCTGTTTTTT. Protein product: CASSQEQLAGGTNTGELFF.

The chain links TRBV7-6 to TRBJ2-7, with 11 bases lining up with TRBD2. Germline V gives CDR1 SGHVS, CDR2 FNYEAQ. The CDR3 runs to 17 residues. The V segment lost 5 bases and the J segment 2 bases; nucleotides outside the gene matches: 11. CDR3 nucleotide sequence: TGTGCCAGCAGCCGTCTGACAGGGACTAGCGGAGCCTACGAGCAGTACTTC. It encodes CASSRLTGTSGAYEQYF.

The chain is built from TRBV27 and TRBJ2-2; maybe TRBD2 (7 bases). The ends were cut back, 2 bases at V and 4 bases at J, with 14 bases in the middle. This CDR3 contains 16 residues. CDR1 MNHEY and CDR2 SMNVEV come from the germline V gene (reference sequence). The CDR3 DNA follows: TGTGCCAGCAGTTTAGGGCGGGGGCATGGCACCGGGGAGCTGTTTTTT. Translating gives CASSLGRGHGTGELFF.

This chain connects TRBV2 to TRBJ2-2; TRBD1 might be the D (6 bases). The ends were cut back, 2 bases at V and 0 bases at J, with 7 bases in the middle. The CDR3 loop spans 15 amino acids. Germline values: CDR1 SNHLY, CDR2 FYNNEI. This CDR3 is CASSEYRANTGELFF. The CDR3 DNA follows: TGTGCCAGCAGTGAATACAGGGCGAACACCGGGGAGCTGTTTTTT. The entire variable domain, with the rest obtained from reference TRBV2 and TRBJ2-2, is as follows: EPEVTQTPSHQVTQMGQEVILRCVPISNHLYFYWYRQILGQKVEFLVSFYNNEISEKSEIFDDQFSVERPDGSNFTLKIRSTKLEDSAMYFCASSEYRANTGELFFGEGSRLTVL.